These T cell receptor beta chains were read from a single sample in a study of T cell changes during pregnancy in multiple sclerosis. Sequencing was performed with immunoSEQ multiplex PCR; in TCRdb, only in-frame clones are kept and a portion is missing. In the table there are tens of thousands of clones, 75% to 95% of which are singletons. The sequencing used CD4+ T cells from peripheral blood mononuclear cells, collected before pregnancy. The receptor source for this set is a female donor with multiple sclerosis, enrolled in a pregnancy study. Both conserved end residues are part of each CDR3. The D gene is left open where the match is weak. Some rows mark clone size as missing; the rest say once, few, many or name a class of expanded clone.

CDR3aa	CDR3nt	abundance	d_gene	j_gene	len	v_gene
CASSRTLAGVYNEQFF	TGTGCCAGCAGCCGCACCTTAGCGGGAGTTTACAATGAGCAGTTCTTC	-	TRBD2	TRBJ2-1	16	TRBV13
CASSRTSGSSHYYGYTF	TGCGCCAGCAGCCGTACGTCCGGGAGTTCACACTACTATGGCTACACCTTC	-	-	TRBJ1-2	17	TRBV4-3
CASSLGNTTWLWETQYF	TGTGCCAGCAGCTTAGGCAATACCACGTGGCTGTGGGAGACCCAGTACTTC	once	-	TRBJ2-5	17	TRBV11-2
CATRGSNTDTQYF	TGCGCCACCCGCGGGTCTAACACAGATACGCAGTATTTT	once	-	TRBJ2-3	13	TRBV10-1
CASSPDSSPLHF	TGCGCCAGCAGCCCGGACAGTTCACCCCTCCACTTT	-	-	TRBJ1-6	12	TRBV5-1
CASTGTGGSNEQFF	TGTGCCAGTACGGGGACAGGGGGTTCCAATGAGCAGTTCTTC	-	TRBD1	TRBJ2-1	14	TRBV19
CASSLVETSGISYEQYF	TGTGCCAGCAGCTTAGTAGAGACTAGCGGGATCTCCTACGAGCAGTACTTC	-	TRBD2	TRBJ2-7	17	TRBV7-8
CASSPPEQPYNEQFF	TGTGCCAGCTCACCACCCGAACAGCCCTACAATGAGCAGTTCTTC	once	-	TRBJ2-1	15	TRBV18
CASSLLAGGNEQFF	TGTGCCAGCAGCTTGTTGGCGGGAGGAAATGAGCAGTTCTTC	-	TRBD2	TRBJ2-1	14	TRBV5-4
CASSLGLSTDTQYF	TGTGCCAGCAGCTTGGGGCTCAGCACAGATACGCAGTATTTT	-	-	TRBJ2-3	14	TRBV5-6
CASSFKGRGNTGELFF	TGTGCCAGCAGCTTTAAGGGCCGGGGGAACACCGGGGAGCTGTTTTTT	-	-	TRBJ2-2	16	TRBV7-6
CASSLTGINTEAFF	TGCGCCAGCAGCTTGACAGGGATAAACACTGAAGCTTTCTTT	-	-	TRBJ1-1	14	TRBV5-1
CASSYGDSLSGNTIYF	TGTGCCAGCAGCTACGGGGACAGTTTATCTGGAAACACCATATATTTT	once	TRBD1	TRBJ1-3	16	TRBV5-4
CSVVAYRGEQFF	TGCAGCGTTGTGGCCTACAGGGGAGAGCAGTTCTTC	once	TRBD1	TRBJ2-1	12	TRBV29-1
CASSPGLAANTGELFF	TGCGCCAGCAGCCCCGGACTAGCCGCGAACACCGGGGAGCTGTTTTTT	once	TRBD2	TRBJ2-2	16	TRBV5-1
CSVGDRDRGRPTQYF	TGCAGCGTTGGGGACCGGGACAGGGGGCGTCCGACCCAGTACTTC	-	TRBD1	TRBJ2-5	15	TRBV29-1
CASSPQGAGVSYEQYF	TGTGCCAGCTCACCGCAGGGTGCGGGAGTCTCTTACGAGCAGTACTTC	-	TRBD2	TRBJ2-7	16	TRBV18
CASSLGLAGIYNEQFF	TGCGCCAGCAGCTTGGGACTAGCGGGTATATACAATGAGCAGTTCTTC	-	TRBD2	TRBJ2-1	16	TRBV5-1
CASSLSGNPPEQYF	TGTGCCAGCAGTTTGAGCGGGAACCCTCCCGAGCAGTACTTC	-	TRBD2	TRBJ2-7	14	TRBV28
CASSQDQRGGYEQFF	TGCGCCAGCAGCCAAGATCAGCGGGGGGGCTATGAGCAGTTCTTC	-	TRBD2	TRBJ2-1	15	TRBV4-3
CASIDRVDSPLHF	TGTGCCAGCATTGACAGGGTCGATTCACCCCTCCACTTT	-	TRBD1	TRBJ1-6	13	TRBV18
CASSRDRVGEQYF	TGTGCCAGCAGCCGCGACAGGGTCGGCGAGCAGTACTTC	-	TRBD1	TRBJ2-7	13	TRBV7-2
CASQTSPGGNYGYTF	TGTGCCAGCCAAACCTCCCCCGGAGGCAACTATGGCTACACCTTC	-	-	TRBJ1-2	15	TRBV28
CASSYQAGQAHEQYF	TGTGCCAGCAGCTACCAAGCTGGACAGGCACACGAGCAGTACTTC	-	TRBD1	TRBJ2-7	15	TRBV5-4
CASGGQPSSGAFF	TGTGCCAGTGGGGGACAGCCAAGCTCTGGGGCTTTCTTT	-	TRBD1	TRBJ1-1	13	TRBV19
CASSSRTGVDNSPLHF	TGTGCCAGCAGCTCTAGGACGGGGGTAGATAATTCACCCCTCCACTTT	-	-	TRBJ1-6	16	TRBV7-8
CASSQYSSYNSPLHF	TGTGCCAGCAGCCAATACAGCTCCTATAATTCACCCCTCCACTTT	few	-	TRBJ1-6	15	TRBV7-3
CSSDAGAPQETQYF	TGCAGCTCTGATGCGGGAGCGCCACAAGAGACCCAGTACTTC	-	TRBD2	TRBJ2-5	14	TRBV29-1
CASSLQGQGSGNTIYF	TGTGCCAGCAGCTTACAGGGGCAAGGGTCTGGAAACACCATATATTTT	-	-	TRBJ1-3	16	TRBV7-9
CASSLGGTGGPAYEQYF	TGTGCCAGCAGCTTAGGAGGTACAGGGGGACCCGCCTACGAGCAGTACTTC	-	TRBD1	TRBJ2-7	17	TRBV7-2
CASSGTGYGYTF	TGTGCCAGCAGCGGGACAGGGTATGGCTACACCTTC	once	TRBD1	TRBJ1-2	12	TRBV5-8
CASSFGGAADTQYF	TGTGCCAGCAGCTTCGGGGGGGCCGCAGATACGCAGTATTTT	-	TRBD2	TRBJ2-3	14	TRBV7-9
CASSNYRGVGANVLTF	TGTGCCAGCAGTAACTACAGGGGAGTTGGGGCCAACGTCCTGACTTTC	-	TRBD1	TRBJ2-6	16	TRBV6-6
CASSSRPGANEKLFF	TGTGCCAGCAGCTCGCGCCCTGGAGCTAATGAAAAACTGTTTTTT	-	-	TRBJ1-4	15	TRBV11-2
CASSQPSDEQFF	TGTGCCAGCAGCCAACCGAGTGATGAGCAGTTCTTC	-	-	TRBJ2-1	12	TRBV4-2
CASSPTVGRGEQYF	TGTGCCAGCAGCCCGACTGTGGGCAGGGGCGAGCAGTACTTC	-	-	TRBJ2-7	14	TRBV5-6
CASSLVLQETQYF	TGTGCCAGCAGCTTAGTTCTACAAGAGACCCAGTACTTC	-	-	TRBJ2-5	13	TRBV7-2
CASSQVTTGGYTF	TGTGCCAGCAGCCAAGTTACGACGGGAGGCTACACCTTC	-	-	TRBJ1-2	13	TRBV14
CASSPNRIFYNEQFF	TGCGCCAGCAGCCCAAACAGGATTTTCTACAATGAGCAGTTCTTC	-	-	TRBJ2-1	15	TRBV4-1
CASSSGTSGGYEQYF	TGTGCCAGCAGCTCGGGGACTAGCGGGGGCTACGAGCAGTACTTC	-	TRBD2	TRBJ2-7	15	TRBV6-5
CASSLKVSGDEQFF	TGTGCCAGCAGTTTAAAAGTATCCGGGGATGAGCAGTTCTTC	-	-	TRBJ2-1	14	TRBV28
CASSEYASGTDTQYF	TGTGCCAGCAGTGAATACGCTAGCGGCACAGATACGCAGTATTTT	-	-	TRBJ2-3	15	TRBV25-1
CASSLNGNGNQPQHF	TGCGCCAGCAGCTTGAACGGGAACGGCAATCAGCCCCAGCATTTT	-	-	TRBJ1-5	15	TRBV5-1
CASSYRNEQFF	TGTGCCAGCAGTTACCGTAATGAGCAGTTCTTC	-	-	TRBJ2-1	11	TRBV6-5
CASSPLIRLRTYNYEQYF	TGTGCCAGCAGCCCCCTGATAAGACTCCGGACTTACAACTACGAGCAGTACTTC	-	-	TRBJ2-7	18	TRBV9
CSASSGRVADTQYF	TGCAGCGCTTCTAGCGGGAGGGTTGCGGATACGCAGTATTTT	-	TRBD2	TRBJ2-3	14	TRBV29-1
CASLGQGLGNQPQHF	TGTGCCAGCCTAGGACAGGGTCTCGGCAATCAGCCCCAGCATTTT	-	TRBD1	TRBJ1-5	15	TRBV2
CASSTDRKETQYF	TGCGCCAGCAGCACCGACAGAAAAGAGACCCAGTACTTC	-	-	TRBJ2-5	13	TRBV5-1
CASSPNLAKNIQYF	TGTGCCAGCAGCCCTAACCTAGCCAAAAACATTCAGTACTTC	-	-	TRBJ2-4	14	TRBV28
CASTGGVGVNTEAFF	TGTGCCAGCACTGGGGGGGTAGGGGTGAACACTGAAGCTTTCTTT	-	-	TRBJ1-1	15	TRBV6-1
CASSLIGNYEQYF	TGTGCCAGCAGCTTGATCGGGAACTACGAGCAGTACTTC	-	-	TRBJ2-7	13	TRBV7-2
CAWRRGTSVGNEQFF	TGTGCCTGGAGGAGGGGGACTAGCGTGGGGAATGAGCAGTTCTTC	-	TRBD2	TRBJ2-1	15	TRBV30
CASSLAGVSPLHF	TGTGCCAGCAGCTTAGCGGGAGTATCACCCCTCCACTTT	-	-	TRBJ1-6	13	TRBV5-4
CAWRRLGGGLQETQYF	TGTGCCTGGAGACGGCTAGGCGGGGGACTACAAGAGACCCAGTACTTC	once	TRBD2	TRBJ2-5	16	TRBV30
CASSERFLGGSSGNTIYF	TGTGCCAGCAGTGAAAGGTTCTTAGGAGGCTCCTCTGGAAACACCATATATTTT	-	-	TRBJ1-3	18	TRBV2